This T cell receptor beta chain was captured in a study of blood T cell repertoires in COVID-19. In the study overall: Nucleic acid was either cDNA or gDNA, and it came from T cells, B-cell-depleted T cells, or PBMCs.

The method was immunoSEQ multiplex PCR; TCRdb's version includes in-frame clones alone and lacks a portion of them. The profile shows 250,000 to 350,000 clones, roughly 87% of them singletons. The CDR3 consists of 14 residues. J was trimmed by 5 bases and V by 5 bases; bases with no gene match: 8. Germline V gives CDR1 SGHVS, CDR2 FQNEAQ. This TCR was sampled from a woman aged 50 to 60 who had recovered from COVID-19. Sequenced sample: peripheral blood. The chain has TRBV7-8 and TRBJ2-7, with TRBD2 matching 8 bases. CDR3 in DNA: TGTGCCAGCAGCCAGAGCGGGAGAAACAACGAGCAGTACTTC. Its protein is CASSQSGRNNEQYF.